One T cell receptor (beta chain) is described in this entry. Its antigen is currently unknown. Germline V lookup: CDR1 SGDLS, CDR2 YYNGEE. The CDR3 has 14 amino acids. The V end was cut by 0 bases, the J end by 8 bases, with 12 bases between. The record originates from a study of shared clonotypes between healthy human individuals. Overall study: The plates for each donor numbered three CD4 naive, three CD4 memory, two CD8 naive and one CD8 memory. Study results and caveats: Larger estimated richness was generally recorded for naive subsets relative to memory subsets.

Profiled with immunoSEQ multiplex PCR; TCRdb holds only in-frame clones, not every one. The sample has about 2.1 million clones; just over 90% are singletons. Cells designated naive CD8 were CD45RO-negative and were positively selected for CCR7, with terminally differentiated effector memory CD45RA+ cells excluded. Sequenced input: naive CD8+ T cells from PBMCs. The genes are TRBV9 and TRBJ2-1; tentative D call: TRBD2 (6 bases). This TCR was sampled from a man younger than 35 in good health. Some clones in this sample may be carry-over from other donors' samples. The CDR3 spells CASSVGSRDYEQFF. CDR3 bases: TGTGCCAGCAGCGTAGGCTCCAGGGACTATGAGCAGTTCTTC.